The entry below gives a single T cell receptor (beta chain) sequence along with its context. Its antigen is not known. Before sequencing took place, the ViraFEST assay used viral peptide pools to expand antigen-specific CD4+ T cells. Scientists isolated CD4+ T cells after a roughly nine-day culture period ended. Each participant was given two doses of one vaccine (BNT162b2 or mRNA-1273). The sample is drawn from a study of vaccination effects on CD4 cells after COVID-19. The germline CDR1 and CDR2 sequences are MGHRA and YSYEKL. After removal of 0 bases from V and 3 bases from J, the junction contained 4 bases not matched to a gene. This CDR3 comprises 15 residues. The data were produced by immunoSEQ multiplex PCR, yet TCRdb's version contains in-frame clones alone and is incomplete. This table has 10,000 to 15,000 clones, approximately 71% appearing once.

The TCR comes from a human donor who received a COVID-19 vaccine. The V call is TRBV4-1, the J call TRBJ1-1; 7 bases line up with TRBD1. The material was CD4+ T cells from PBMCs cultured with SARS-CoV-2 spike peptides, obtained after COVID-19 vaccination. The CDR3 nucleotides are TGCGCCAGCAGCCAAGACCCCCAGGGGGACACTGAAGCTTTCTTT. Amino acids: CASSQDPQGDTEAFF.